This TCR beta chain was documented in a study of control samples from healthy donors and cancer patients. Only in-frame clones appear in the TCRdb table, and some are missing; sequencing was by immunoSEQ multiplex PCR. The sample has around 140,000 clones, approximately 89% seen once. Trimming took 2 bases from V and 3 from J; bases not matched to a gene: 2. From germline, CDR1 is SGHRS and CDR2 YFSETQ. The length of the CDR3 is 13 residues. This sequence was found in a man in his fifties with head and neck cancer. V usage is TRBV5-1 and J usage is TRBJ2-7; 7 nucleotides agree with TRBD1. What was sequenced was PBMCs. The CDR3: CASSFSGGYEQYF. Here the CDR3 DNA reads TGCGCCAGCAGCTTCTCAGGGGGCTACGAGCAGTACTTC.